The 30 T cell receptor beta chains below all came from one sample that was sequenced in a study of cytomegalovirus exposure and HLA in healthy donors. PCR used 60 Vbeta primers and 13 Jbeta primers. Profiled with immunoSEQ multiplex PCR; TCRdb holds only in-frame clones, not every one. The table lists 110,000 to 150,000 clones, roughly 80% of them singletons. The sample consisted of PBMCs. Receptor source: a female donor in good health and CMV-seronegative.

The V call is TRBV29-1, the J call TRBJ2-7; possible D gene TRBD1, 5 bases. This CDR3 is built from 14 residues. V was trimmed by 2 bases and J by 5 bases, leaving 16 bases between them. Germline V gene sequence: CDR1 SQVTM, CDR2 ANQGSEA. The CDR3 DNA reads TGCAGCGTTGAAACGGACAAGGTGGGCAACGAGCAGTACTTC. Translated, it gives CSVETDKVGNEQYF.

This clone has more than one count but fewer than ten. The chain combines TRBV7-9 with TRBJ2-3; 11 bases agree with TRBD1. Looked up from germline, CDR1 is SEHNR and CDR2 is FQNEAQ (reference sequence). The CDR3 consists of 16 residues. With V trimmed by 6 bases and J by 4 bases, 9 bases remained unmatched. The CDR3 loop is CASRFPGQGGPDTQYF. In nucleotides, the CDR3 is TGTGCCAGCAGGTTCCCGGGACAGGGGGGTCCAGATACGCAGTATTTT.

In this sample, this clone turned up once. This chain links TRBV7-2 with TRBJ2-3, with unresolved D. Looked up from germline, CDR1 is SGHTA and CDR2 is FQGNSA. The V and J ends lost 4 bases and 3 bases respectively, with 8 bases between them. CDR3 length equals 13 residues. CDR3 sequence reads: CASSSLMTDTQYF. CDR3 nucleotides: TGTGCCAGCAGCTCCCTTATGACAGATACGCAGTATTTT.

This clone has a handful of counts. V usage is TRBV6-1 and J usage is TRBJ1-1; 10 nucleotides agree with TRBD1. The germline CDR1 and CDR2 sequences are MNHNS and SASEGT. CDR3 length equals 18 residues. J lost 1 base, V lost 5 bases, and 13 bases had no gene match. In nucleotides, the CDR3 is TGTGCCAGCAGTAAAGACAGGGGGCGCTTTAGTGGGAACACTGAAGCTTTCTTT. This gives the protein CASSKDRGRFSGNTEAFF.

V gene TRBV7-9 combines with J gene TRBJ2-2; TRBD2 agrees at 11 bases. The J segment lost 6 bases and the V segment lost 1 base, leaving 1 base of the junction unmatched. Germline CDR1 reads SEHNR; CDR2 reads FQNEAQ (reference sequence). The length of the CDR3 is 15 residues. As DNA, the CDR3 is TGTGCCAGCAGCTTAGGGACTAGCGGGCCCGGGGAGCTGTTTTTT. Protein product: CASSLGTSGPGELFF.

The J gene is TRBJ2-1, the V gene TRBV5-4; D possibly corresponds to TRBD2 (6 bases). Trimming cost V 0 bases and J 0 bases, with 16 bases left between them. This CDR3 has 18 amino acids. From germline, CDR1 is SGHNT and CDR2 YYREEE (reference sequence). CDR3 DNA sequence: TGTGCCAGCAGCTTGGGGGGACGGGGGATGAGCTCCTACAATGAGCAGTTCTTC. This encodes CASSLGGRGMSSYNEQFF.

The rearrangement uses TRBV5-1 and TRBJ2-1; 8 nucleotides line up with TRBD2. Germline trimming cut 5 bases from V and 0 bases from J; bases unmatched to any gene: 4. CDR1 is SGHRS, CDR2 YFSETQ, per germline. This CDR3 contains 15 residues. The CDR3 spells CASSASGSSYNEQFF. CDR3 nucleotide sequence: TGCGCCAGCAGTGCGAGCGGGAGCTCCTACAATGAGCAGTTCTTC. Complete variable domain (other parts from reference TRBV5-1 and TRBJ2-1): KAGVTQTPRYLIKTRGQQVTLSCSPISGHRSVSWYQQTPGQGLQFLFEYFSETQRNKGNFPGRFSGRQFSNSRSEMNVSTLELGDSALYLCASSASGSSYNEQFFGPGTRLTVL.

This chain joins TRBV9 and TRBJ2-5; tentative D call: TRBD2 (6 bases). The CDR3 is 15 residues long. V was trimmed by 4 bases and J by 1 base, leaving 14 bases between them. Germline V gene sequence: CDR1 SGDLS, CDR2 YYNGEE. CDR3 sequence reads: CASSRGTGPQETQYF. The CDR3 region has the DNA TGTGCCAGCAGCAGAGGGACTGGTCCCCAAGAGACCCAGTACTTC. The variable domain in full, with the rest retrieved from reference TRBV9 and TRBJ2-5, is DSGVTQTPKHLITATGQRVTLRCSPRSGDLSVYWYQQSLDQGLQFLIQYYNGEERAKGNILERFSAQQFPDLHSELNLSSLELGDSALYFCASSRGTGPQETQYFGPGTRLLVL.

The chain couples TRBV10-3 to TRBJ1-2; weak D call: TRBD1 (5 bases). Germline values: CDR1 ENHRY, CDR2 SYGVKD. Trimming stripped 4 bases from V and 0 bases from J, with 9 bases between. The length of the CDR3 is 14 residues. The chain's CDR3 is CAISGQGTNYGYTF. The DNA of the CDR3 is TGTGCCATCAGTGGCCAGGGAACTAACTATGGCTACACCTTC.

V and J are TRBV28 and TRBJ1-5, with 9 positions matching TRBD1. The CDR3 covers 16 residues. J lost 6 bases, V lost 4 bases, and 10 bases had no gene match. Germline CDR1 and CDR2: MDHEN and SYDVKM. The CDR3 sequence is CASSSPGTGFGQPQHF. CDR3 nucleotides: TGTGCCAGCAGTTCCCCTGGGACAGGGTTTGGTCAGCCCCAGCATTTT.

This clone showed up just once. V and J are TRBV15 and TRBJ2-7, with a tentative D call TRBD1 (6 bases). Germline V lookup: CDR1 LNHNV, CDR2 YYDKDF (reference sequence). The CDR3 has 15 amino acids. V lost 0 bases to trimming and J lost 5 bases, with 14 bases between them. CDR3 DNA sequence: TGTGCCACCAGCAGAGATCGTACAGGGTCCGACGAGCAGTACTTC. Translated, it gives CATSRDRTGSDEQYF.

The chain employs TRBV5-6 and TRBJ2-7; D remains ambiguous. This CDR3 has 11 amino acids. CDR1 and CDR2 (germline): SGHDT, YYEEEE. With 2 bases removed from V and 5 bases from J, the gap between germline ends came to 5 bases. The CDR3 here is CASSFQNEQYF. CDR3 in DNA: TGTGCCAGCAGCTTCCAAAACGAGCAGTACTTC.

The CDR3: CASSIGRVNTEAFF. The CDR3 bases are TGTGCCAGTAGTATCGGTCGGGTAAACACTGAAGCTTTCTTT. The chain carries TRBV19 and TRBJ1-1; D gene ambiguous. The V gene's germline CDR1 is LNHDA and CDR2 SQIVND (reference sequence). The V end lost 3 bases, the J end lost 2 bases, and 10 bases lay between the germline ends. This CDR3 comprises 14 residues.

This clone appeared once. The chain employs TRBV4-1 and TRBJ1-2, with a weak D call TRBD1 (5 bases). Trimming left V 3 bases short and J 8 bases short, with 16 bases between. Per germline, CDR1 MGHRA and CDR2 YSYEKL. The CDR3 spans 14 residues. The DNA of the CDR3 is TGCGCCAGCAGCCATGACCAGGGACTGGGAGGCTACACCTTC. This codes for CASSHDQGLGGYTF.

This clone came up a few times. The CDR3 DNA follows: TGTGCCAGCAGCGTACAGGTAGCAGATACGCAGTATTTT. Amino acid sequence: CASSVQVADTQYF. The genes are TRBV9 and TRBJ2-3; D uncertain. The CDR3 spans 13 residues. The germline V gene has CDR1 SGDLS and CDR2 YYNGEE. Trimming shortened V by 1 base and J by 4 bases, and 7 bases separated the two germline ends.

This clone was seen only a few times. The chain has TRBV2 and TRBJ1-5; weak D call: TRBD1 (5 bases). Deletions cut 4 bases from V and 1 base from J, with 8 bases between. This CDR3 is built from 14 residues. Germline V gene lookup returns CDR1 SNHLY and CDR2 FYNNEI. CDR3 in DNA: TGTGCCAGCAGTGGGCAGGGAAGCAATCAGCCCCAGCATTTT. Its protein product is CASSGQGSNQPQHF.

The rearrangement joins TRBV14 to TRBJ2-1, with 12 nucleotides matching TRBD2. V lost 4 bases, J lost 5 bases, and 3 bases stayed unmatched. The CDR3 runs 15 residues. Germline V CDR1 and CDR2: SGHDN, FVKESK. CDR3 nucleotide sequence: TGTGCCAGCAGCCGGACTAGCGGGGTTAACAATGAGCAGTTCTTC. Translated, it gives CASSRTSGVNNEQFF.

The chain uses TRBV29-1 and TRBJ2-1, with a weak D call TRBD2 (5 bases). V lost 5 bases, J lost 0 bases, and 8 bases lay in between. CDR1 SQVTM and CDR2 ANQGSEA come from the germline V gene. The CDR3 length is 13 residues. CDR3: CSVSGGSYNEQFF. The CDR3 DNA is TGCAGCGTTAGCGGCGGCTCCTACAATGAGCAGTTCTTC.

The chain is built from TRBV5-1 and TRBJ2-7; 11 nucleotides align to TRBD1. J gave up 3 bases and V 3 bases, and 5 bases lay outside the gene matches. Looked up from germline, CDR1 is SGHRS and CDR2 is YFSETQ. There are 15 residues in the CDR3. CDR3 protein: CASSSPGQGDYEQYF. CDR3 in DNA: TGCGCCAGCAGCTCCCCGGGACAGGGGGACTACGAGCAGTACTTC.

The chain recombines TRBV5-4 with TRBJ2-7, with D tentatively TRBD2 (5 bases). V lost 4 bases, J lost 6 bases, and 17 bases lay in between. In germline, CDR1 is SGHNT, CDR2 YYREEE (reference sequence). The CDR3 contains 14 residues. This CDR3 is CASSLPGESREQYF. The CDR3, as DNA: TGTGCCAGCAGCCTCCCCGGGGAGTCCCGCGAGCAGTACTTC.

The chain couples TRBV27 to TRBJ1-2; 8 nucleotides align to TRBD1. Germline trimming cut 3 bases from V and 8 bases from J; bases unmatched to any gene: 11. Germline CDR1 reads MNHEY; CDR2 reads SMNVEV (reference sequence). CDR3 size: 15 residues. As DNA, the CDR3 is TGTGCCAGCAGTTTTACGGACAGGGCAGGGGGAGGCTACACCTTC. This encodes CASSFTDRAGGGYTF.

The chain joins TRBV4-1 to TRBJ2-1; no firm D call. Trimming removed 1 base at V and 0 bases at J, with 10 bases between. The CDR3 is 16 amino acids. Germline lookup yields CDR1 MGHRA and CDR2 YSYEKL. The CDR3 nucleotides are TGCGCCAGCAGCCAAGTTGACATCCTCTCCTACAATGAGCAGTTCTTC. This sequence encodes CASSQVDILSYNEQFF.

CDR3 region: CASSLSSTARAFF. DNA of the CDR3: TGTGCCAGCAGTTTATCTTCCACGGCCAGGGCTTTCTTT. V usage is TRBV27 and J usage is TRBJ1-1; no definite D call. The CDR3 length is 13 residues. Deletions cut 0 bases from V and 11 bases from J, with 13 bases between. Germline V lookup: CDR1 MNHEY, CDR2 SMNVEV (reference sequence).

This sequence joins TRBV7-6 and TRBJ2-2, with 9 nucleotides matching TRBD2. With V trimmed by 3 bases and J by 4 bases, 12 bases remained unmatched. CDR1 SGHVS and CDR2 FNYEAQ come from the germline V gene. CDR3 length: 18 residues. Here the CDR3 DNA reads TGTGCCAGCAGCTTCCCGGATAGCGGGAGTCTCTCCACCGGGGAGCTGTTTTTT. Its protein product is CASSFPDSGSLSTGELFF.

The CDR3 region is CASSLGSASYNEQFF. The CDR3 DNA is TGTGCCAGCAGTTTAGGTAGCGCCTCCTACAATGAGCAGTTCTTC. This rearrangement joins TRBV28 to TRBJ2-1, with D maybe TRBD2 (5 bases). Trimming took 2 bases from V and 0 from J, leaving 8 bases between them. Per the germline V gene, CDR1 is MDHEN and CDR2 is SYDVKM. The CDR3 contains 15 residues.

The CDR3 DNA reads as TGTGCCAGCAGTTTGGGCTTCGAGCAGTTCTTC. Translation: CASSLGFEQFF. This chain uses TRBV28 with TRBJ2-1; D gene unclear. CDR3 length equals 11 residues. Trimming took 3 bases from V and 10 from J, leaving 7 bases between them. Germline V gives CDR1 MDHEN, CDR2 SYDVKM.

This sequence joins TRBV5-1 and TRBJ2-7, with TRBD1 identical over 9 bases. The length of the CDR3 is 15 residues. J lost 3 bases, V lost 4 bases, and 8 bases had no gene match. The V gene's germline CDR1 is SGHRS and CDR2 YFSETQ. In nucleotides, the CDR3 is TGCGCCAGCAGCCCCGGGGGGACAGGGAACTACGAGCAGTACTTC. It translates to CASSPGGTGNYEQYF.

Details on this clone: Sequence at one end of the junction differs from germline and may be a read error. The chain recombines TRBV28 with TRBJ1-5, with 7 nucleotides matching TRBD1. Germline CDR1 and CDR2: MDHEN and SYDVKM. This CDR3 contains 15 residues. CDR3 protein: CASGRYQGVNKPQHF. The CDR3 DNA reads TGTGCCAGCGGACGATATCAGGGGGTCAATAAGCCCCAGCATTTT.

This clone was counted a few times. The chain employs TRBV7-6 and TRBJ2-7; 13 bases align to TRBD2. This CDR3 contains 17 residues. Germline V CDR1 and CDR2: SGHVS, FNYEAQ. V lost 1 base to trimming and J lost 4 bases; unmatched junction nucleotides: 7. In nucleotides, the CDR3 is TGTGCCAGCAGCTTAGGCTGGACTAGCGGGAGTTCGTACGAGCAGTACTTC. Translation: CASSLGWTSGSSYEQYF.

The J gene is TRBJ2-1, the V gene TRBV30; the D is unclear. The CDR3 runs to 14 residues. V was shortened by 0 bases and J by 0 bases, with 6 bases between the two germline ends. Per the germline V gene, CDR1 is GTSNPN and CDR2 is SVGIG (reference sequence). CDR3 region: CAWSVDNSYNEQFF. The CDR3 bases are TGTGCCTGGAGTGTCGACAACTCCTACAATGAGCAGTTCTTC.